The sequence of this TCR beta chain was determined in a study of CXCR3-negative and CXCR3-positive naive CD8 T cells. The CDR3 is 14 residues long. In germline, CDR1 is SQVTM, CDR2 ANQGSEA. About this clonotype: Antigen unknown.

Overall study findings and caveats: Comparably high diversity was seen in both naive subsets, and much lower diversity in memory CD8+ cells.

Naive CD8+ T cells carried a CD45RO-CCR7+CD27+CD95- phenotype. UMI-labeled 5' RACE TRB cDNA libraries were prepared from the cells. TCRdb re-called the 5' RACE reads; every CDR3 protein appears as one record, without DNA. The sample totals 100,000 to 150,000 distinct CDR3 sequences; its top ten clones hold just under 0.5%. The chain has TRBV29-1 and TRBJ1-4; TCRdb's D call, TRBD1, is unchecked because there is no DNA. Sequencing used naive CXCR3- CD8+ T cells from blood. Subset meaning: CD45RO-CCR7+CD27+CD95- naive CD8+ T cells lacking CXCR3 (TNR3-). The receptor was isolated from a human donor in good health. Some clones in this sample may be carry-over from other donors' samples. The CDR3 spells CSVWAGTTNEKLFF.